These 9 T cell receptor beta chains were all obtained from the same sample, sequenced in a study of blood T cells in healthy people across ages (dated by TCRdb to 2013 to 2016). Library creation used 5' RACE. The instrument was an Illumina HiSeq 2500. A second PCR of about 7 to 12 cycles was run with a J-beta primer mix and a sample-barcoded 5' primer. The public reads were run again by TCRdb, first through fastp at Q25 and then through MiXCR, and only productive beta chains were kept. Rows matching on CDR3 protein sequence are summarized as one entry with the most common DNA and genes. This sample lists around 800,000 distinct CDR3 sequences; around 24% were detected once. The ten largest clones represent less than 3.5% of the sample. The data also belong to a second study, concerning T cells of mothers and their children.

The sequencing sample was made of blood. These receptors were obtained from a boy aged 5-17 years in good health.

The chain uses TRBV6-6 and TRBJ1-3; D not resolved. In germline, CDR1 is MNHNY, CDR2 SVGAGI (reference sequence). The CDR3 has 11 residues. V dropped 7 bases and J dropped 0 bases, with 1 base sitting between them. In DNA form, the CDR3 reads TGTGCCAGCAACTCTGGAAACACCATATATTTT. As protein: CASNSGNTIYF.

This sequence joins TRBV4-1 and TRBJ2-7, with TRBD2 matching 7 bases. The CDR3 is made up of 15 amino acids. Germline assignment: CDR1 MGHRA and CDR2 YSYEKL. The junction had 4 bases not matched to a gene; V was cut back by 0 bases and J by 2 bases. The CDR3 sequence: CASSQDPRGTYEQYF. In DNA, the CDR3 is TGCGCCAGCAGCCAAGATCCGCGGGGGACCTACGAGCAGTACTTC.

The chain employs TRBV28 and TRBJ2-7, with 9 nucleotides matching TRBD1. With 3 bases clipped from V and 2 bases from J, the junction kept 14 bases outside the gene matches. The CDR3 consists of 18 residues. Germline values: CDR1 MDHEN, CDR2 SYDVKM. The DNA of the CDR3 is TGTGCCAGCAGTTTTCCCATCCCGGACAGGGGCCGTCCCTACGAGCAGTACTTC. It codes for CASSFPIPDRGRPYEQYF.

This clonotype has only one observation. This rearrangement joins TRBV7-3 to TRBJ2-3, with D perhaps matching TRBD1 (6 bases). The CDR3 runs 14 residues. Trimming pared 2 bases from V and 3 bases from J, leaving 9 bases between. Germline V gene sequence: CDR1 SGHTA, CDR2 FQGTGA. The CDR3 nucleotides are TGTGCCAGCAGCTTAGACAGGATAACAGATACGCAGTATTTT. This sequence encodes CASSLDRITDTQYF.

This chain joins TRBV3-1 and TRBJ2-1; D is unresolved. With 4 bases removed from V and 3 bases from J, the gap between germline ends came to 7 bases. This CDR3 has 13 amino acids. CDR1 LGHDT and CDR2 YNNKEL come from the germline V gene (reference sequence). DNA of the CDR3: TGTGCCAGCAGCCCCACGAACTACAATGAGCAGTTCTTC. Protein sequence: CASSPTNYNEQFF.

The V call is TRBV20-1, the J call TRBJ1-4; 9 bases align to TRBD1. CDR1 is DFQATT and CDR2 is SNEGSKA in the germline V gene (reference sequence). J gave up 8 bases and V 2 bases, and 6 bases lay outside the gene matches. This CDR3 spans 14 amino acids. DNA of the CDR3: TGCAGTGCTAGACCCGGGACAGGGAGGGAAAAACTGTTTTTT. Encoded protein: CSARPGTGREKLFF.

A few counts support this clonotype. The chain links TRBV19 to TRBJ2-2; TRBD2 aligns across 8 bases. V was clipped by 7 bases and J by 5 bases; unmatched bases: 3. Germline CDR1 reads LNHDA; CDR2 reads SQIVND (reference sequence). The CDR3 is 13 amino acids. CDR3 sequence (DNA): TGTGCCAGTACAGTAGCGGGGACCGGGGAGCTGTTTTTT. Residues: CASTVAGTGELFF. Full variable domain (missing parts from reference TRBV19 and TRBJ2-2): DGGITQSPKYLFRKEGQNVTLSCEQNLNHDAMYWYRQDPGQGLRLIYYSQIVNDFQKGDIAEGYSVSREKKESFPLTVTSAQKNPTAFYLCASTVAGTGELFFGEGSRLTVL.

V gene TRBV10-3 combines with J gene TRBJ2-7; no firm D call. Trimming took 3 bases from V and 3 from J, leaving 6 bases between them. The germline gives CDR1 ENHRY, CDR2 SYGVKD. This CDR3 is built from 12 residues. CDR3 sequence (DNA): TGTGCCATCAGTGAACTTCTCTACGAGCAGTACTTC. This codes for CAISELLYEQYF.

The genes are TRBV15 and TRBJ1-2, with a weak D call TRBD1 (5 bases). The CDR3 loop spans 14 amino acids. Germline-derived CDR1 and CDR2 are LNHNV and YYDKDF (reference sequence). V was clipped by 1 base and J by 8 bases, with 14 bases between them. The CDR3 coding sequence is TGTGCCACCAGCAGAGTCGGTCAGGGTGTCGGCTACACCTTC. This translates into CATSRVGQGVGYTF.